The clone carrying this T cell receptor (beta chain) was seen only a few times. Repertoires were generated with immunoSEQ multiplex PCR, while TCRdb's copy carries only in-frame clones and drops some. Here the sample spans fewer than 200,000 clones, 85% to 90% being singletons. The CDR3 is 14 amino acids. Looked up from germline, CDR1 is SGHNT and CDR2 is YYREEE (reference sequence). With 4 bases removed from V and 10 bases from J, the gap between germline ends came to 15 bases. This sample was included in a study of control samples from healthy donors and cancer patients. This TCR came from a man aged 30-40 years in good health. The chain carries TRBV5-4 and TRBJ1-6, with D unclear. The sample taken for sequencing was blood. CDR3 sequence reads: CASSPTGGKSPLHF. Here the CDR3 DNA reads TGTGCCAGCAGCCCGACCGGCGGAAAGTCACCCCTCCACTTT.